This T cell receptor beta chain was documented in a study of PD-1 blockade in classical Hodgkin lymphoma. Study conclusions and caveats: According to reports, newly diagnosed patients had lower baseline TCR diversity than healthy donors, and relapsed/refractory patients had lower baseline TCR diversity still. Repertoire differences lack defined causes, possibly disease activity or prior therapy.

Regarding time point: newly diagnosed, previously untreated cHL patient sample. Researchers pulled CD8+ T cells out of thawed PBMCs using magnetic negative selection. Newly diagnosed classical Hodgkin lymphoma PBMCs, still untreated, provided the comparison samples. The CDR3 consists of 11 residues. Germline assignment: CDR1 SSHAT and CDR2 FNYEAQ (reference sequence). V lost 11 bases and J 11 bases, leaving 15 bases between the germline ends. Some clones are missing from TCRdb's copy, which holds only in-frame ones; the method was immunoSEQ multiplex PCR. Here the sample spans about 21,000 clones, around nine tenths being singletons. Of note for this clone: Antigen unknown.

The genes are TRBV7-7 and TRBJ1-4; D is unclear. The clonotype comes from a human donor with classical Hodgkin lymphoma. The material sequenced was CD8+ T cells from blood. For the CDR3, the DNA is TGTGCCGTCAGAAGACTCGGTAAACTGTTTTTT. Its protein product is CAVRRLGKLFF.